Given below is one T cell receptor beta chain in context. Its antigen is not yet known. No base qualities exist here, and no much larger clone lies one base off it. The trial excluded patients who had a history of autoimmune disease or who were on systemic immunosuppression. In every dose cohort, peripheral blood was drawn for TCR sequencing at baseline, cycle 4 day 1, and cycle 7 day 1. Samples came from an open-label, multicenter, first-in-human phase I dose-escalation trial of ivuxolimab. Adults with locally advanced or metastatic head and neck squamous cell, hepatocellular, melanoma or renal cell carcinoma were enrolled in the trial. Before TCR sequencing, CD4+ T cells and CD8+ T cells were sorted from peripheral blood as separate populations. Looking up the germline V gene (reference sequence) yields CDR1 LNHDA and CDR2 SQIVND. The CDR3 runs 15 amino acids, cysteine and phenylalanine included. Only CDR3 DNA remains: 45 bases, in frame from the first base. The germline V and J ends show losses of 7 bases and 0 bases respectively, and no gene match explains 4 bases of the junction.

Genomic DNA was extracted from sorted cells for sequencing of the TCRbeta CDR3 region. The immunoSEQ Assay was used for sequencing of TCRbeta CDR3 regions. TCRdb provides this immuneACCESS table in a form limited to in-frame rearrangements. Some clones are lacking; in checked studies, under half of them reflect an unresolved V gene, and why the rest are absent is not known. Counted in this sample were 25,000 to 30,000 clones; around four fifths of them appeared once. The ten largest clones represent around 10% of the sample. This entry belongs to a study of OX40 agonist ivuxolimab in advanced cancers. For the wider study: Ivuxolimab was an agonistic, fully human IgG2 monoclonal antibody directed against OX40 (CD134), a costimulatory receptor. Of the approximately 53 patients in dose escalation, some 20 had hepatocellular carcinoma, about 15 had melanoma, 9 had renal cell carcinoma and 9 had head and neck cancer. Partial responses occurred in three dose-escalation patients: two with cutaneous melanoma and one with hepatocellular carcinoma. A male proportion of roughly 80% and a mean age of approximately 58 years, ranging from roughly 20 to 80, were recorded for the dose-escalation cohort. The purpose of peripheral TCRbeta sequencing was to test whether ivuxolimab changed TCR sequence diversity and led to clonal T-cell expansion. Patients were allowed to have had prior anti-PD-1, anti-PD-L1 or anti-CTLA-4 therapy, and 40% to 45% of the dose-escalation patients had previously received checkpoint inhibitors. Intravenous ivuxolimab was administered to patients every 2 weeks at six dose levels: 0.01, 0.1, 0.3, 1.5, 3 and 10 mg/kg. The paper describes the monotherapy dose-escalation part (N of about 57 patients) of the phase I trial of ivuxolimab. Study-level results and caveats: At doses of 0.1 to 3.0 mg/kg, clonal expansion of both CD4+ and CD8+ blood T cells was observed from baseline to week 6. In partial responders in the 0.1-3.0 mg/kg groups, normalized peripheral clonal expansion was found to be among the lowest, especially among CD8+ T cells. Low levels of normalized T-cell clonal expansion were also seen in some patients who did not respond. Which antigens the clonally expanded peripheral T cells were specific for was not determined. After ivuxolimab, CD8+ T cells had more expanded clones than CD4+ T cells on average.

The rearranged chain carries TRBV19 and TRBJ2-1; TRBD1 lines up with 9 middle nucleotides. Sequenced material: CD4+ or CD8+ T cells sorted from blood, taken in a trial of the OX40 agonist ivuxolimab. The sequence was collected from an adult with an advanced solid tumor such as melanoma, head and neck, liver or kidney cancer. The nucleotides are TGTGCCAGTACCAAGACAGGGGGCTCCTACAATGAGCAGTTCTTC. This gives the protein CASTKTGGSYNEQFF.